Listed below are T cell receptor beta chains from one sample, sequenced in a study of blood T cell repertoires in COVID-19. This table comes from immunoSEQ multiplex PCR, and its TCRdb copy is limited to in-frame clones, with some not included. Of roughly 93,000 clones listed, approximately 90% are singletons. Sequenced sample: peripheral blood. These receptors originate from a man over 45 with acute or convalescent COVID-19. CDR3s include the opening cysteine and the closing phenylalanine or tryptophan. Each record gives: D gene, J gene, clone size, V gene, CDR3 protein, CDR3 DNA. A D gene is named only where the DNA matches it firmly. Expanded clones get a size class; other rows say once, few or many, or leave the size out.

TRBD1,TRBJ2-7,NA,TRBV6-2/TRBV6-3,CASSSTGTGGYEQYF,TGTGCCAGCAGTTCCACCGGGACAGGGGGCTACGAGCAGTACTTC
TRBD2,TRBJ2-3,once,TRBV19,CASSFSSGGADTQYF,TGTGCCAGTAGTTTCTCTAGCGGGGGCGCAGATACGCAGTATTTT
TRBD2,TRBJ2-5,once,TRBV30,CAWSGGGAMETQYF,TGTGCCTGGAGTGGCGGGGGGGCCATGGAGACCCAGTACTTC
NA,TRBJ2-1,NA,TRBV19,CASSIRTGVDNEQFF,TGTGCCAGTAGTATAAGGACGGGGGTCGACAATGAGCAGTTCTTC
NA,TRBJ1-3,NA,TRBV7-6,CASSSREQGFGNTIYF,TGTGCCAGCAGCTCCCGGGAACAGGGTTTTGGAAACACCATATATTTT
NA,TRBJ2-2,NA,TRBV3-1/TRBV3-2,CASSQPNTGELFF,TGTGCCAGCAGCCAACCTAACACCGGGGAGCTGTTTTTT
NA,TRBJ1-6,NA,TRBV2,CASKPQGGDSPLHF,TGTGCCAGTAAACCTCAAGGGGGGGATTCACCCCTCCACTTT
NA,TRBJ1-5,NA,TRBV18,CASSPPGTPTNQPQHF,TGTGCCAGCTCACCCCCCGGGACACCTACCAATCAGCCCCAGCATTTT
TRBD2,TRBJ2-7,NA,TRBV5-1,CASSLGLAGSYEQYF,TGCGCCAGCAGCCTAGGACTAGCGGGGTCCTACGAGCAGTACTTC
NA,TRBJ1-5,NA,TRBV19,CASSRESNQPQHF,TGTGCCAGTAGTAGGGAGTCGAATCAGCCCCAGCATTTT
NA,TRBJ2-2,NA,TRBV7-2,CASSRPGANTGELFF,TGTGCCAGCAGTCGTCCCGGGGCGAACACCGGGGAGCTGTTTTTT
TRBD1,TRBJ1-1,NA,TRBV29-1,CSVEDQGAQAFF,TGCAGCGTTGAAGACCAGGGGGCTCAAGCTTTCTTT
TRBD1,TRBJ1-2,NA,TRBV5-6,CASSPQGNYGYTF,TGTGCCAGCAGCCCACAGGGGAACTATGGCTACACCTTC
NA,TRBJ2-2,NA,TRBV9,CASSVRGTTQNTGELFF,TGTGCCAGCAGCGTGAGGGGGACAACTCAGAACACCGGGGAGCTGTTTTTT
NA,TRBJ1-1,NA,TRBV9,CASSVIPWEGNTEAFF,TGTGCCAGCAGCGTAATTCCGTGGGAGGGGAACACTGAAGCTTTCTTT
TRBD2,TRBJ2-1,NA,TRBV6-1,CASSTIAGGNNEQFF,TGTGCCAGCAGTACCATAGCGGGGGGGAACAATGAGCAGTTCTTC
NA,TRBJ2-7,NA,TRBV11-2,CASSYLTDSYEQYF,TGTGCCAGCAGCTACCTGACAGACTCTTACGAGCAGTACTTC
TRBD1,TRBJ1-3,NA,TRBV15,CATSRDGARGTSSGNTIYF,TGTGCCACCAGCAGAGATGGGGCCAGGGGGACTAGCTCTGGAAACACCATATATTTT
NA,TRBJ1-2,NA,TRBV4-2,CASSSTLGNGYTF,TGTGCCAGCAGCTCGACCCTCGGGAATGGCTACACCTTC
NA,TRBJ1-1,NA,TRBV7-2,CASSGQPLNTEAFF,TGTGCCAGCAGCGGACAGCCTCTGAACACTGAAGCTTTCTTT
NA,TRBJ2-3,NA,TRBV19,CASSTRTDTDTQYF,TGTGCCAGTAGTACCCGGACAGACACAGATACGCAGTATTTT
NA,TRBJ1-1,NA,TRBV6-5,CASSRSLRQITEAFF,TGTGCCAGCAGTCGTTCGCTCCGCCAGATCACTGAAGCTTTCTTT
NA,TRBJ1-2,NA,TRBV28,CASSPGGGMNYGYTF,TGTGCCAGCAGCCCAGGTGGGGGGATGAACTATGGCTACACCTTC
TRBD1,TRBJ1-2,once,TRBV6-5,CASRAPGQGYGYTF,TGTGCCAGCAGAGCACCGGGACAGGGATATGGCTACACCTTC
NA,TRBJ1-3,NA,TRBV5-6,CASSLTDSGNTIYF,TGTGCCAGCAGCTTGACAGACTCTGGAAACACCATATATTTT
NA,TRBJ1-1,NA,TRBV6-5,CASMMGGMNTEAFF,TGTGCCAGCATGATGGGGGGTATGAACACTGAAGCTTTCTTT